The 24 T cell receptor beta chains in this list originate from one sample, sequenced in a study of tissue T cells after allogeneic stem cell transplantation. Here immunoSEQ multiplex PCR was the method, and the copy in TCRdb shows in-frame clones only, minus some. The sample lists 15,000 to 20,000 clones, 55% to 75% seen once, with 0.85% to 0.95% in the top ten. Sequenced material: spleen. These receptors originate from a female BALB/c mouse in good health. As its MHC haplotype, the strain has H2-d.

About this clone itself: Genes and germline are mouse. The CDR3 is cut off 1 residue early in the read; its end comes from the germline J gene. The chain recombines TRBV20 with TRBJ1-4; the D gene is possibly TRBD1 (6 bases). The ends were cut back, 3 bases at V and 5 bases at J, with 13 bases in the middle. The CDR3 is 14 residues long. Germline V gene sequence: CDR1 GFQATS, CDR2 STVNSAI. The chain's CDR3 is CGAREGQKNERLFF. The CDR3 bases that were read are TGTGGTGCTAGAGAGGGACAAAAAAACGAAAGATTATTT.

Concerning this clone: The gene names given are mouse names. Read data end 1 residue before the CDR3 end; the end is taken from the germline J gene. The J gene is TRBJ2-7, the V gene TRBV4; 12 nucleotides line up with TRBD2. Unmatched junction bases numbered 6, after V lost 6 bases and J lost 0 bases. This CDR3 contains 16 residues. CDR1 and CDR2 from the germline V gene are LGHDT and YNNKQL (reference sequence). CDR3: CASRPDWGGVSYEQYF. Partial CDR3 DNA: TGTGCCAGCAGGCCCGACTGGGGGGGCGTCTCCTATGAACAGTAC.

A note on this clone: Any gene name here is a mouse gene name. The CDR3 region is CASGERGSPLYF. The CDR3 DNA, read in part, is TGTGCCAGCGGTGAGAGGGGATCGCCCCTCTAC. The chain uses TRBV13-2 and TRBJ1-6; a possible D gene is TRBD1 (5 bases). The read finishes 1 residue shy of the CDR3 end, and the germline J gene is used to complete it. TRBJ1-6 falls under the ORF class, with uncertain function. Germline V gives CDR1 NNHNN, CDR2 SYGAGS (reference sequence). The CDR3 is 12 amino acids. Deletions cut 2 bases from V and 10 bases from J, with 7 bases between.

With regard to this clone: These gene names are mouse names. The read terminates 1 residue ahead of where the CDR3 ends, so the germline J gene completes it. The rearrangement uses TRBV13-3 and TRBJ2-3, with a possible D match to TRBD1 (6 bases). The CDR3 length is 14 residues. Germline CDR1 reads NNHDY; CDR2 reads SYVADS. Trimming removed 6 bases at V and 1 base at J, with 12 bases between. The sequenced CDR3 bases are TGTGCCAGCAACAGGGAGGGTGGTGCAGAAACGCTGTAT. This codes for CASNREGGAETLY. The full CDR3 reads CASNREGGAETLYF.

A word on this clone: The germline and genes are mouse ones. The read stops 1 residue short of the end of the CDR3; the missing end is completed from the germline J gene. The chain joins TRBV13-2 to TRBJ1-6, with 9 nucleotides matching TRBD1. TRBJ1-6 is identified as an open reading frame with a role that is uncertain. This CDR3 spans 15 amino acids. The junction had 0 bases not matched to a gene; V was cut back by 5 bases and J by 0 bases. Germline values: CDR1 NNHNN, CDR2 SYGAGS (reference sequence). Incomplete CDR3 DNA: TGTGCCAGCGGGACAGGGGGTTCCTATAATTCGCCCCTCTAC. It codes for CASGTGGSYNSPLY. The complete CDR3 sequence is CASGTGGSYNSPLYF.

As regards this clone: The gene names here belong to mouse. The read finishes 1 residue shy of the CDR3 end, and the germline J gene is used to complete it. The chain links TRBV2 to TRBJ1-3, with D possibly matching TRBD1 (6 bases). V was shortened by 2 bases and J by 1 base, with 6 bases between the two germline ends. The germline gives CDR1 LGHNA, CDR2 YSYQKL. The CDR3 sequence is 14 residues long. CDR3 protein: CASSQTGSGNTLYF. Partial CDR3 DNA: TGTGCCAGCAGCCAAACAGGGTCTGGAAATACGCTCTAT. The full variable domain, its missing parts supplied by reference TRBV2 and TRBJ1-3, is DPKIIQKPKYLVAVTGSEKILICEQYLGHNAMYWYRQSAKKPLEFMFSYSYQKLMDNQTASSRFQPQSSKKNHLDLQITALKPDDSATYFCASSQTGSGNTLYFGEGSRLIVV.

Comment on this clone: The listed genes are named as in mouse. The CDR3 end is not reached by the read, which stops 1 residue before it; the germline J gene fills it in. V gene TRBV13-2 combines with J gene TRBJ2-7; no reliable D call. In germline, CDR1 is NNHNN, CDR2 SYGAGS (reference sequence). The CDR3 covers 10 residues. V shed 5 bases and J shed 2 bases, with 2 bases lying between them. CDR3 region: CASGAYEQYF. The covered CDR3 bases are TGTGCCAGCGGGGCCTATGAACAGTAC.

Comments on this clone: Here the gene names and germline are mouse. The sequenced CDR3 bases are TGTGCCAGCAGTCCGGGACACTCCGACTACACC. The encoded protein is CASSPGHSDYT. The whole CDR3 is CASSPGHSDYTF. The chain joins TRBV24 to TRBJ1-2; tentatively, D is TRBD1 (5 bases). The read stops 1 residue short of the end of the CDR3; the missing end is completed from the germline J gene. The germline gives CDR1 KGHTA, CDR2 FRNEEI. V was shortened by 4 bases and J by 3 bases, with 6 bases between the two germline ends. This CDR3 region has 12 residues.

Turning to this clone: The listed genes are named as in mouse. Partial CDR3 DNA: TGTGCCTGGAGTCTCGAAACGCTGTAT. Amino acids: CAWSLETLY. The whole CDR3 is CAWSLETLYF. The chain employs TRBV31 and TRBJ2-3; D unresolved. The CDR3 end falls 1 residue outside the read, so it is completed with the germline J gene. Germline V gene sequence: CDR1 GKSSPN, CDR2 SITVG. Trimming left V 0 bases short and J 6 bases short, with 1 base between. The CDR3 runs 10 residues.

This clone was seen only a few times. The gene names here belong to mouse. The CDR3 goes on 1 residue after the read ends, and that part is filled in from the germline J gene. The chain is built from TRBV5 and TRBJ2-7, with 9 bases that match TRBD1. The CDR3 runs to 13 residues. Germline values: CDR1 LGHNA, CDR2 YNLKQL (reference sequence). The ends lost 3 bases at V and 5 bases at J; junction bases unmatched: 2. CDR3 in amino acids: CASSQRDRDEQYF. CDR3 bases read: TGTGCCAGCAGCCAGCGGGACAGGGATGAACAGTAC.

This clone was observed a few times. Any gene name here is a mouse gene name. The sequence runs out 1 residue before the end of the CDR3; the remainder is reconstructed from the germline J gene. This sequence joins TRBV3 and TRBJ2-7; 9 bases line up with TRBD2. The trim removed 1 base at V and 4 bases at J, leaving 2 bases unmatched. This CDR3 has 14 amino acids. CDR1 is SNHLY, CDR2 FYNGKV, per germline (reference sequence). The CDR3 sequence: CASSLEGLGYEQYF. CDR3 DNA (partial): TGTGCCAGCAGCTTAGAAGGACTGGGGTATGAACAGTAC.

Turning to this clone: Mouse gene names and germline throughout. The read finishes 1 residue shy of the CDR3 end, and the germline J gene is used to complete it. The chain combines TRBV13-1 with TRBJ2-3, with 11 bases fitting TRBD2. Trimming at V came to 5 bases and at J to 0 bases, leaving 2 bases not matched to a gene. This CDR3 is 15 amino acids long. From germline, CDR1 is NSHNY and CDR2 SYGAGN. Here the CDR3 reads CASRDWGASAETLYF. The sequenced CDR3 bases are TGTGCCAGCAGGGACTGGGGGGCAAGTGCAGAAACGCTGTAT.

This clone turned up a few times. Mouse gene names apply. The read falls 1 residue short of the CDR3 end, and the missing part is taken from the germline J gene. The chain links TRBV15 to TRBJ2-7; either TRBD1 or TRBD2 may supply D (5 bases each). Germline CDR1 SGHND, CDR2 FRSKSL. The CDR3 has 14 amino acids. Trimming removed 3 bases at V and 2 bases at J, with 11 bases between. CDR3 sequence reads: CASSFGDGAYEQYF. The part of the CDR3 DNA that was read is TGTGCCAGCAGTTTTGGGGACGGGGCCTATGAACAGTAC.

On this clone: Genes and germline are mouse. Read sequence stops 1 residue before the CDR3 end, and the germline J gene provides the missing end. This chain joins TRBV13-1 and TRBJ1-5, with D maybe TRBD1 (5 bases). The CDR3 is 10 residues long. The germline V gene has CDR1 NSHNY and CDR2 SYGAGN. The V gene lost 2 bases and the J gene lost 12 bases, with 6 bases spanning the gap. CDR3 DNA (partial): TGTGCCAGCAGTGAGGGGGGTCCGCTT. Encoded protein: CASSEGGPL. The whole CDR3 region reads CASSEGGPLF. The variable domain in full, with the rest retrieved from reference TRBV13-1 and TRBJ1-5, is EAAVTQSPRNKVTVTGGNVTLSCRQTNSHNYMYWYRQDTGHGLRLIHYSYGAGNLRIGDVPDGYKATRTTQEDFFLLLELASPSQTSLYFCASSEGGPLFGEGTRLSVL.

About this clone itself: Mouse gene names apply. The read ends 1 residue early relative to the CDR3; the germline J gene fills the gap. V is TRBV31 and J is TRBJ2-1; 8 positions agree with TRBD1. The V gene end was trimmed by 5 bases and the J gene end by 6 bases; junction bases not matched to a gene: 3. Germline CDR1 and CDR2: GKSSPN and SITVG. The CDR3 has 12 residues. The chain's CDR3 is CAWSDRAAEQFF. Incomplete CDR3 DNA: TGTGCCTGGTCGGACAGGGCTGCTGAGCAGTTC.

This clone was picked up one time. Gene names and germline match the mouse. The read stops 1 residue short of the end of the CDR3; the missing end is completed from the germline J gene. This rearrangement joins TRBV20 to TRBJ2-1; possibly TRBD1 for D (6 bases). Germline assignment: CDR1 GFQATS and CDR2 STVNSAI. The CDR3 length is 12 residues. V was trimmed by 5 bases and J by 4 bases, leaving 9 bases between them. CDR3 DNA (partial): TGTGGTGCTGCTGACAGGTATGCTGAGCAGTTC. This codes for CGAADRYAEQF. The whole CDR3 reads CGAADRYAEQFF.

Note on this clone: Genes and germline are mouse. The CDR3 is CASSFGGYTGQLYF. The covered CDR3 bases are TGTGCCAGCAGCTTCGGGGGGTACACCGGGCAGCTCTAC. The chain uses TRBV4 and TRBJ2-2; maybe TRBD2 (6 bases). Read data end 1 residue before the CDR3 end; the end is taken from the germline J gene. The germline V and J ends were trimmed by 4 bases and 3 bases, with 9 bases remaining between them. This CDR3 has 14 amino acids. In germline, CDR1 is LGHDT, CDR2 YNNKQL (reference sequence). Drawing the rest from reference TRBV4 and TRBJ2-2, the complete variable domain is ETAVFQTPNYHVTQVGNEVSFNCKQTLGHDTMYWYKQDSKKLLKIMFSYNNKQLIVNETVPRRFSPQSSDKAHLNLRIKSVEPEDSAVYLCASSFGGYTGQLYFGEGSKLTVL.

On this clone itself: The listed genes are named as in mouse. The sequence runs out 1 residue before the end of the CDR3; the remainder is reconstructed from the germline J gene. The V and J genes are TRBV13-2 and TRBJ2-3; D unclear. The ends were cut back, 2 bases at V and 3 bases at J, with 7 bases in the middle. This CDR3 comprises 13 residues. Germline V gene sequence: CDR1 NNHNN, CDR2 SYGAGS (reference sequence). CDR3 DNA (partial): TGTGCCAGCGGTGAAGGCAGGGCAGAAACGCTGTAT. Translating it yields CASGEGRAETLY. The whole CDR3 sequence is CASGEGRAETLYF.

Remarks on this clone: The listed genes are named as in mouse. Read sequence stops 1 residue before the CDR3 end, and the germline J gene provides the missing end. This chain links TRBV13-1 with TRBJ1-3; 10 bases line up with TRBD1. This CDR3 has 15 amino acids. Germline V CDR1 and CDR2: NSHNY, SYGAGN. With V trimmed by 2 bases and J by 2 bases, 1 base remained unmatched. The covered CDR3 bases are TGTGCCAGCAGTGAGGGACAGGGGACTGGAAATACGCTCTAT. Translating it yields CASSEGQGTGNTLY. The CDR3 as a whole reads CASSEGQGTGNTLYF.

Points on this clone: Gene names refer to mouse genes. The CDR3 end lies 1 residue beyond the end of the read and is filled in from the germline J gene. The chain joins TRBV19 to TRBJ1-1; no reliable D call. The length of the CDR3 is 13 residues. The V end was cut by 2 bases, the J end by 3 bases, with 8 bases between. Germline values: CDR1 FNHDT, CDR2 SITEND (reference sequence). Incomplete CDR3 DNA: TGTGCCAGCAGTATTGGGAGAGACACAGAAGTCTTC. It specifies CASSIGRDTEVF. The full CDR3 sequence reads CASSIGRDTEVFF.

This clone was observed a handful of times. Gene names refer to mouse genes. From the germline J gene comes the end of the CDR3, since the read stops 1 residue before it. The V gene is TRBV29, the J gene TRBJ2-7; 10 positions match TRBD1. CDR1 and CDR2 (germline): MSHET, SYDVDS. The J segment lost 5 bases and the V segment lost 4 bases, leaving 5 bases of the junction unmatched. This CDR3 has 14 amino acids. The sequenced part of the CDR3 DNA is TGTGCTAGCAGTTCCCGACAGGGGGCGCATGAACAGTAC. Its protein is CASSSRQGAHEQY. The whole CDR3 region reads CASSSRQGAHEQYF. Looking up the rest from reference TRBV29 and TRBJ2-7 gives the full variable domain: DMKVTQMPRYLIKRMGENVLLECGQDMSHETMYWYRQDPGLGLQLIYISYDVDSNSEGDIPKGYRVSRKKREHFSLILDSAKTNQTSVYFCASSSRQGAHEQYFGPGTRLTVL.

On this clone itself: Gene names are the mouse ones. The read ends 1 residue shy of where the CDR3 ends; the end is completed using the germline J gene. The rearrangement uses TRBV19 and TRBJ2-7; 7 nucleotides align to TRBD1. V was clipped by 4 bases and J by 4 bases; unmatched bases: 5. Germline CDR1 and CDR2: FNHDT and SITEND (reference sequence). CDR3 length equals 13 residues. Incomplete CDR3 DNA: TGTGCCAGCAGTCTCCGGGACAGATATGAACAGTAC. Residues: CASSLRDRYEQY. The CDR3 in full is CASSLRDRYEQYF.

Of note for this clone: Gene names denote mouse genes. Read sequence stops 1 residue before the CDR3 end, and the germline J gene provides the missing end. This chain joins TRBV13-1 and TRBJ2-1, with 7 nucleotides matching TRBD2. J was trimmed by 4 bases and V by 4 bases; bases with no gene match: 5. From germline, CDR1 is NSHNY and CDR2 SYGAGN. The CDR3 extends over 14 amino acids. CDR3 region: CASSLGGTYAEQFF. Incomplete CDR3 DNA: TGTGCCAGCAGTTTGGGGGGTACGTATGCTGAGCAGTTC.

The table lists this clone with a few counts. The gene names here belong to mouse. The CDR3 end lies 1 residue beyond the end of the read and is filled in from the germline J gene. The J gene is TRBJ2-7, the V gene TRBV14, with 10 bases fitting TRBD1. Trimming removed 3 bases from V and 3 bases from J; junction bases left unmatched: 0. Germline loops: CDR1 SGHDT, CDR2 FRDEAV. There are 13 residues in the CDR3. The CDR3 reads CASSWDRGYEQYF. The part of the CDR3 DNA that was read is TGTGCCAGCAGTTGGGACAGGGGCTATGAACAGTAC.